Listed here are 32 T cell receptor beta chains from one sample, sequenced in a study of blood T cell repertoires in COVID-19. The repertoire was sequenced with immunoSEQ multiplex PCR; TCRdb's copy has only in-frame clones and lacks some. This table has 200,000 to 300,000 clones, about 87% appearing once. Sequencing was performed on peripheral blood. These receptors all stem from a woman aged 55-70 years with COVID-19, enrolled during active disease.

The chain is built from TRBV4-1 and TRBJ2-2; 8 bases are a match to TRBD1. J gave up 5 bases and V 4 bases, and 9 bases lay outside the gene matches. The germline gives CDR1 MGHRA, CDR2 YSYEKL. The CDR3 covers 16 residues. This CDR3 reads CASSPGDRGLTGELFF. The DNA for the CDR3 is TGCGCCAGCAGCCCCGGAGACAGGGGATTAACCGGGGAGCTGTTTTTT.

The chain joins TRBV11-2 to TRBJ1-4, with unresolved D. CDR3 length: 14 amino acids. Deletions cut 4 bases from V and 8 bases from J, with 14 bases between. Germline V lookup: CDR1 SGHAT, CDR2 FQNNGV. The CDR3 bases are TGTGCCAGCAGCTCGCGGGCCGGAGGGGAAAAACTGTTTTTT. It encodes CASSSRAGGEKLFF.

J is TRBJ2-7 and V is TRBV20-1; tentative D call: TRBD1 (6 bases). The CDR3 spans 13 residues. The germline V gene has CDR1 DFQATT and CDR2 SNEGSKA (reference sequence). V lost 3 bases and J lost 0, with 9 bases in between. The CDR3 region is CSASGQSSYEQYF. The CDR3 DNA sequence: TGCAGTGCTAGTGGACAGTCCTCCTACGAGCAGTACTTC.

The rearrangement uses TRBV10-3 and TRBJ1-2, with D tentatively TRBD1 (6 bases). The ends were cut back, 3 bases at V and 4 bases at J, with 12 bases in the middle. Germline CDR1 reads ENHRY; CDR2 reads SYGVKD. The CDR3 sequence is 14 residues long. This CDR3 is CAISELQGVYGYTF. The CDR3, as DNA: TGTGCCATCAGTGAACTACAGGGAGTCTATGGCTACACCTTC.

This clone was observed once. The chain recombines TRBV2 with TRBJ1-5; the D gene is possibly TRBD1 (5 bases). The V end was cut by 8 bases, the J end by 3 bases, with 8 bases between. CDR1 and CDR2 from the germline V gene are SNHLY and FYNNEI. This CDR3 region has 12 residues. The CDR3 sequence: CASQGHNQPQHF. CDR3 coding DNA: TGTGCCAGCCAGGGTCACAATCAGCCCCAGCATTTT.

The rearrangement links TRBV11-2 to TRBJ2-3; D remains ambiguous. Germline CDR1 is SGHAT and CDR2 is FQNNGV. CDR3 length equals 13 residues. The ends were cut back, 3 bases at V and 3 bases at J, with 7 bases in the middle. CDR3 DNA: TGTGCCAGCAGCTTCCCCGGTACAGATACGCAGTATTTT. Encoded protein: CASSFPGTDTQYF.

V gene TRBV6-2 or TRBV6-3 combines with J gene TRBJ2-4; 9 nucleotides agree with TRBD1. V shed 1 base, J shed 9 bases, and the junction held 13 bases outside the gene matches. The CDR3 has 17 residues. Germline CDR1 reads MNHEY; CDR2 reads SVGEGT. CDR3: CASSYYQHRGQAVIQYF. CDR3 nucleotides: TGTGCCAGCAGTTACTATCAACACAGGGGGCAGGCCGTCATTCAGTACTTC.

The chain uses TRBV4-2 and TRBJ2-3; unclear D gene. CDR1 and CDR2 from the germline V gene are LGHNA and YNFKEQ. This CDR3 has 15 amino acids. The V and J ends lost 3 bases and 1 base respectively, with 11 bases between them. CDR3: CASSQLGVGTDTQYF. CDR3 DNA: TGTGCCAGCAGCCAGCTCGGTGTTGGCACAGATACGCAGTATTTT.

The J gene is TRBJ2-7, the V gene TRBV9, with 8 bases that match TRBD1. Germline V gives CDR1 SGDLS, CDR2 YYNGEE. J was trimmed by 5 bases and V by 3 bases; bases with no gene match: 10. The CDR3 sequence is 15 residues long. The CDR3 DNA reads as TGTGCCAGCAGCGAGGGGGCGGGACAGGTTAACGAGCAGTACTTC. Its translation is CASSEGAGQVNEQYF. Full variable domain (outside the CDR3, taken from reference TRBV9 and TRBJ2-7): DSGVTQTPKHLITATGQRVTLRCSPRSGDLSVYWYQQSLDQGLQFLIQYYNGEERAKGNILERFSAQQFPDLHSELNLSSLELGDSALYFCASSEGAGQVNEQYFGPGTRLTVT.

The chain's CDR3 is CASSLGDRTYEQYF. In DNA, the CDR3 is TGTGCCAGCAGCTTAGGGGACAGGACCTACGAGCAGTACTTC. V usage is TRBV7-3 and J usage is TRBJ2-7, with 8 bases matching TRBD1. J was trimmed by 2 bases and V by 2 bases; bases with no gene match: 2. Germline lookup yields CDR1 SGHTA and CDR2 FQGTGA. The CDR3 runs 14 residues.

V is TRBV11-2 and J is TRBJ2-3, with 9 bases fitting TRBD2. This CDR3 is 17 amino acids long. Germline loops: CDR1 SGHAT, CDR2 FQNNGV. After removal of 4 bases from V and 5 bases from J, the junction contained 13 bases not matched to a gene. The CDR3 protein is CASSSNRVVAGEDTQYF. In DNA form, the CDR3 reads TGTGCCAGCAGCTCCAATAGGGTGGTAGCGGGGGAAGATACGCAGTATTTT.

The chain combines TRBV15 with TRBJ2-7, with D possibly matching TRBD2 (5 bases). Looked up from germline, CDR1 is LNHNV and CDR2 is YYDKDF (reference sequence). This CDR3 is built from 13 residues. Trimming removed 6 bases from V and 6 bases from J, with 15 bases in between. CDR3 region: CATRGSGSSEQYF. DNA of the CDR3: TGTGCCACCAGGGGGAGCGGTTCCAGCGAGCAGTACTTC. Based on the CDR3 plus reference TRBV15 and TRBJ2-7, the full variable domain is DAMVIQNPRYQVTQFGKPVTLSCSQTLNHNVMYWYQQKSSQAPKLLFHYYDKDFNNEADTPDNFQSRRPNTSFCFLDIRSPGLGDTAMYLCATRGSGSSEQYFGPGTRLTVT.

The chain combines TRBV14 with TRBJ2-2; D is undetermined. Trimming took 2 bases from V and 1 from J, leaving 11 bases between them. The CDR3 totals 16 residues. The germline gives CDR1 SGHDN, CDR2 FVKESK. The CDR3 is CASSQIRSWNTGELFF. CDR3 DNA sequence: TGTGCCAGCAGCCAAATCCGGTCCTGGAACACCGGGGAGCTGTTTTTT.

The genes are TRBV2 and TRBJ1-1; 10 bases fit TRBD1. With V trimmed by 2 bases and J by 7 bases, 7 bases remained unmatched. The germline gives CDR1 SNHLY, CDR2 FYNNEI. The CDR3 loop spans 15 amino acids. The CDR3 DNA reads TGTGCCAGCAGTGAAAGGGACAGGGGTTTTGGTGAAGCTTTCTTT. Protein sequence: CASSERDRGFGEAFF.

Only one count was recorded for this clone. DNA for the CDR3: TGCAGTGCTAGTTGGGCGGCTAGCGGAGCCACGGGAGAGACCCAGTACTTC. This codes for CSASWAASGATGETQYF. This chain joins TRBV20-1 and TRBJ2-5, with TRBD2 matching 7 bases. The CDR3 extends over 17 amino acids. Looked up from germline, CDR1 is DFQATT and CDR2 is SNEGSKA (reference sequence). V was pared by 3 bases and J by 4 bases, with 17 bases of the junction left unmatched.

This rearrangement joins TRBV7-2 to TRBJ2-2, with D perhaps TRBD1 (5 bases). The CDR3 runs to 14 residues. The V gene's germline CDR1 is SGHTA and CDR2 FQGNSA. Deletions cut 5 bases from V and 8 bases from J, with 15 bases between. The CDR3 bases are TGTGCCAGCAGCCCCAACAGGCCGATGGGGGAGCTGTTTTTT. Its protein product is CASSPNRPMGELFF.

This chain links TRBV18 with TRBJ1-2, with TRBD1 as a possible D gene (5 bases). Germline CDR1 reads KGHSH; CDR2 reads LQKENI. V shed 3 bases and J shed 8 bases, with 10 bases lying between them. CDR3 length equals 12 residues. CDR3 sequence reads: CASSPSKGGYTF. In DNA form, the CDR3 reads TGTGCCAGCTCACCTTCGAAGGGGGGCTACACCTTC.

The genes are TRBV9 and TRBJ2-1; 9 bases map to TRBD2. The V gene end was trimmed by 4 bases and the J gene end by 2 bases; junction bases not matched to a gene: 7. This CDR3 has 16 residues. The germline CDR1 and CDR2 sequences are SGDLS and YYNGEE. The DNA of the CDR3 is TGTGCCAGCAGCCCCGGCAGCGGGAGGACCTACAATGAGCAGTTCTTC. It codes for CASSPGSGRTYNEQFF. The full variable domain, completed using reference TRBV9 and TRBJ2-1, is DSGVTQTPKHLITATGQRVTLRCSPRSGDLSVYWYQQSLDQGLQFLIQYYNGEERAKGNILERFSAQQFPDLHSELNLSSLELGDSALYFCASSPGSGRTYNEQFFGPGTRLTVL.

The genes are TRBV28 and TRBJ2-1; TRBD2 might be the D (6 bases). The germline V and J ends were trimmed by 2 bases and 6 bases, with 14 bases remaining between them. CDR1 is MDHEN and CDR2 is SYDVKM in the germline V gene. The CDR3 runs to 15 residues. CDR3 in amino acids: CASSLGGSPFNEQFF. Here the CDR3 DNA reads TGTGCCAGCAGTTTAGGAGGGTCCCCGTTCAATGAGCAGTTCTTC.

The chain carries TRBV7-9 and TRBJ2-5; TRBD2 matches at 10 bases. Germline CDR1 and CDR2: SEHNR and FQNEAQ (reference sequence). V lost 3 bases to trimming and J lost 7 bases; unmatched junction nucleotides: 5. The CDR3 runs to 14 residues. CDR3 DNA sequence: TGTGCCAGCAGCTTGCAGCGGGAGGGAGCGACCCAGTACTTC. It yields the protein CASSLQREGATQYF.

This chain uses TRBV11-3 with TRBJ1-1; 8 bases are shared with TRBD1. Germline CDR1 is SGHNT and CDR2 is YENEEA. Trimming at V came to 5 bases and at J to 8 bases, leaving 4 bases not matched to a gene. This CDR3 is built from 12 residues. The CDR3 nucleotides are TGTGCCAGCAGCCCGAGGACAGGGGAAGCTTTCTTT. Translating it yields CASSPRTGEAFF.

The V gene is TRBV24-1, the J gene TRBJ1-1, with 8 bases fitting TRBD1. Losses at the gene ends were 5 bases for V and 13 bases for J; bases not matched to a gene: 8. Germline CDR1 is KGHDR and CDR2 is SFDVKD. The CDR3 runs to 12 residues. The CDR3 DNA reads TGTGCCACCAGTGCCCTCGGACAGGGAGATTTCTTT. Its translation is CATSALGQGDFF.

The chain employs TRBV2 and TRBJ1-2, with 7 bases that match TRBD1. Looked up from germline, CDR1 is SNHLY and CDR2 is FYNNEI. The J segment lost 8 bases and the V segment lost 4 bases, leaving 7 bases of the junction unmatched. The CDR3 contains 13 residues. The CDR3 DNA reads as TGTGCCAGCAGTGTCCTAAACAGGGGCGGCTACACCTTC. Amino acids: CASSVLNRGGYTF. Using reference TRBV2 and TRBJ1-2 for the parts outside the CDR3, the full variable domain is EPEVTQTPSHQVTQMGQEVILRCVPISNHLYFYWYRQILGQKVEFLVSFYNNEISEKSEIFDDQFSVERPDGSNFTLKIRSTKLEDSAMYFCASSVLNRGGYTFGSGTRLTVV.

The CDR3 is CASSEMGGAQETQYF. DNA of the CDR3: TGTGCCAGCAGTGAGATGGGGGGAGCGCAAGAGACCCAGTACTTC. The J gene is TRBJ2-5, the V gene TRBV2; D might be TRBD2 (6 bases). V was trimmed by 3 bases and J by 2 bases, leaving 13 bases between them. The CDR3 runs to 15 residues. Germline values: CDR1 SNHLY, CDR2 FYNNEI.

CDR3 sequence reads: CASSFGDVQNNYGYTF. The CDR3 coding sequence is TGTGCCAGCAGCTTTGGTGACGTACAGAATAACTATGGCTACACCTTC. The chain uses TRBV7-9 and TRBJ1-2; D uncertain. The CDR3 has 16 amino acids. V was pared by 3 bases and J by 1 base, with 15 bases between. The germline V gene has CDR1 SEHNR and CDR2 FQNEAQ (reference sequence).

The rearrangement joins TRBV20-1 to TRBJ2-7, with a tentative D call TRBD2 (6 bases). Germline V gene lookup returns CDR1 DFQATT and CDR2 SNEGSKA (reference sequence). Trimming shortened V by 5 bases and J by 4 bases, and 6 bases separated the two germline ends. CDR3 length: 10 residues. The CDR3 sequence is CSARGYEQYF. In DNA, the CDR3 is TGCAGTGCTCGGGGGTACGAGCAGTACTTC.

V usage is TRBV10-2 and J usage is TRBJ2-1; D might be TRBD2 (6 bases). The CDR3 sequence is 16 residues long. Trimming pared 3 bases from V and 10 bases from J, leaving 22 bases between. CDR1 is WSHSY and CDR2 is SAAADI in the germline V gene. The CDR3 sequence: CASSEPVLAGFEEQFF. In DNA, the CDR3 is TGCGCCAGCAGTGAACCCGTACTAGCCGGTTTCGAAGAGCAGTTCTTC.

The V gene is TRBV30, the J gene TRBJ2-2, with D possibly being TRBD1 (6 bases). V shed 3 bases and J shed 3 bases, with 11 bases lying between them. The CDR3 has 14 amino acids. Germline V CDR1 and CDR2: GTSNPN, SVGIG (reference sequence). The CDR3, as DNA: TGTGCCTGGAGGAACAGGGATGACACCGGGGAGCTGTTTTTT. Residues: CAWRNRDDTGELFF.

V gene TRBV30 combines with J gene TRBJ2-2, with D possibly TRBD2 on 5 matching bases. Trimming left V 2 bases short and J 1 base short, with 11 bases between. Germline assignment: CDR1 GTSNPN and CDR2 SVGIG (reference sequence). CDR3 size: 15 residues. In nucleotides, the CDR3 is TGTGCCTGGAGTAGTGGCGGGTTGAACACCGGGGAGCTGTTTTTT. Translated, it gives CAWSSGGLNTGELFF.

This clone came up a few times. The V gene is TRBV27, the J gene TRBJ2-3; TRBD2 matches at 11 bases. Germline assignment: CDR1 MNHEY and CDR2 SMNVEV (reference sequence). V lost 3 bases, J lost 10 bases, and 18 bases stayed unmatched. This CDR3 has 18 amino acids. DNA for the CDR3: TGTGCCAGCAGTTTGAGGGGGGGGACTAGCGGATATCCCCCTGCGCAGTATTTT. Its protein is CASSLRGGTSGYPPAQYF.

The chain links TRBV12-5 to TRBJ2-2; D perhaps matches TRBD2 (5 bases). Trimming removed 5 bases at V and 5 bases at J, with 12 bases between. Germline lookup yields CDR1 LGHNT and CDR2 FRNRAP. The CDR3 runs to 14 residues. The CDR3 region is CASGPGVGTGELFF. The CDR3 coding sequence is TGTGCTAGTGGTCCCGGGGTTGGGACCGGGGAGCTGTTTTTT.

This sequence joins TRBV11-2 and TRBJ2-1, with D perhaps matching TRBD1 (5 bases). Trimming cost V 0 bases and J 8 bases, with 11 bases left between them. Germline values: CDR1 SGHAT, CDR2 FQNNGV. The CDR3 contains 14 residues. CDR3 sequence (DNA): TGTGCCAGCAGCTTAGACGACAGCTTCGATGAGCAGTTCTTC. This translates into CASSLDDSFDEQFF.